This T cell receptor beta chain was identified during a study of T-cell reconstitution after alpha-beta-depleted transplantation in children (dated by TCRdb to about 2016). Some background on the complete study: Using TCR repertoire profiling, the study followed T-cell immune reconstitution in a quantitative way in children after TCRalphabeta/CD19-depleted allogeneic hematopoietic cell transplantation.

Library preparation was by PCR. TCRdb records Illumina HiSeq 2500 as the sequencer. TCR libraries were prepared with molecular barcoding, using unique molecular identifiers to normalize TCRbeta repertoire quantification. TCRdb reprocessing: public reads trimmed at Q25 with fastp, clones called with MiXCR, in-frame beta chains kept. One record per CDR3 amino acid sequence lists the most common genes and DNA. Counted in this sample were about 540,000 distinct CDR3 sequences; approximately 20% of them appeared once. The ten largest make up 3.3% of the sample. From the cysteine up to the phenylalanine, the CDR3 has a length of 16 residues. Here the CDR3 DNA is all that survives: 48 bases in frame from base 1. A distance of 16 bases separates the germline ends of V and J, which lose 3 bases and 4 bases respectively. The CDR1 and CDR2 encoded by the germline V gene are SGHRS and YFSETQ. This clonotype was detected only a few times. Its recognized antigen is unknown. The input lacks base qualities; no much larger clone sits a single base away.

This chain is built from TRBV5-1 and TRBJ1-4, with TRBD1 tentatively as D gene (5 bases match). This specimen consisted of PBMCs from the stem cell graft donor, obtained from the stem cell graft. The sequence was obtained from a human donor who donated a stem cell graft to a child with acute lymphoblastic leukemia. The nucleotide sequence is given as TGCGCCAGCAGCTCCACTGACAGCGACCTTAATGAAAAACTGTTTTTT. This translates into CASSSTDSDLNEKLFF.